Given below is one T cell receptor beta chain in context. This clone was detected only a few times. The specificity of this receptor is unknown. No clone much larger than this one lies a single base away; base qualities are absent. Library generation was performed with the immunoSEQ multiplex PCR assay. TCR beta CDR3 sequencing was performed on DNA from the cultured, isolated CD4+ T cells. The original pipeline was this. Non-productive TCR sequences were removed, reads were trimmed to the CDR3 region, and CDR3s of at least 7 amino acids were retained. The MANAFEST web app was used to identify antigen-specific clonotypes by comparing expansion in peptide wells with expansion in reference cultures. Positive clones required FDR<0.05 expansion versus reference and all other wells, odds ratio above 5, and frequency above 0.1% in two replicate wells. Cross-reactive clonotypes were defined as significantly expanded in SARS-CoV-2 spike wells and in at least one common cold coronavirus spike condition. CDR3 similarity was assessed by Levenshtein distance using the stringdist R package, and unrooted trees were constructed with ape in R 3.6.1. The source is immuneACCESS, and TCRdb retained only in-frame sequences with V and J called. Part of the clones is not carried over; for the studies checked, unresolved V genes explain less than half of this, and the remainder is unexplained. V, J and clone size are taken as reported in that table, and D and trimming were inferred from the DNA itself. This sample gives under 50,000 clones in total; about three quarters of them show up just once. The ten largest clones represent 10% to 15% of the sample.

This entry comes from a study of vaccination effects on CD4 cells after COVID-19 (dated by TCRdb to between 2021 and 2022). As for the study more broadly: To identify antigen-specific CD4+ T cell clonotypes by their expansion, the ViraFEST assay first stimulated PBMC with viral peptide pools and then applied TCR sequencing. Altogether, around eleven COVID-19 convalescent patients and several SARS-CoV-2-naive healthy vaccine recipients made up the full study. Each participant got two doses of an mRNA SARS-CoV-2 vaccine, either BNT162b2 or mRNA-1273. SARS-CoV-2 spike-specific CD4+ TCR repertoires were compared before and after mRNA vaccination in COVID-19 convalescent patients and in infection-naive vaccine recipients. Over 1.5 million PBMC per well were cultured with around 9.8 ug/ml peptides in IMDM containing roughly 5% human AB serum, approximately 9.9 IU/ml IL-2 and gentamicin. Cultures from other donors in the study were sequenced with the Oncomine TCR Beta short-read assay on an Illumina iSeq 100. Pre-vaccine samples were collected from two convalescent patients 16 days and one week before the first dose, corresponding to 142 and 148 days after COVID-19 diagnosis.

Study-wide conclusions, independent of this receptor: Only a small number of convalescent patients were included, and no early post-infection timepoints were available, which limited the study. In convalescent patients, the post-vaccine spike-reactive repertoire consisted mainly of new vaccine-induced clones, largely distinct from infection-induced clones. Both infection-induced and vaccine-induced clones contracted markedly at late post-vaccination timepoints, which is consistent with waning T cell responses.

After more than 9 days of culture, CD4+ T cells were isolated with the EasySep CD4+ T cell isolation kit. PCR-confirmed SARS-CoV-2 infection had occurred in convalescent patients between March and December 2020, before the Alpha, Beta and Delta variants emerged in the United States. Half of the culture medium was replaced with fresh IL-2-containing medium on days 3 and 7. Each peptide stimulation condition was cultured in triplicate wells unless otherwise noted. PBMC were separated from whole blood using Ficoll-Paque Plus gradient centrifugation and were then either cryopreserved at -140C or used fresh. Genomic DNA was extracted from cultured CD4+ T cells with the QIAamp micro DNA kit. Clipping removes 6 bases from V and 6 bases from J, with 9 as the unmatched junction base count. CDR1 and CDR2, looked up from the germline V gene, are SQVTM and ANQGSEA. Taken from cysteine to phenylalanine, the CDR3 has 14 residues. CDR3 DNA is the only sequence kept; it has 42 bases, read in frame from the first base.

The chain couples TRBV29-1 to TRBJ2-1, and 9 bases in between align with TRBD2. Here the sequenced sample was CD4+ T cells from PBMCs cultured without peptide, taken before COVID-19 vaccination. This clonotype was sampled from a human donor who had a prior SARS-CoV-2 infection. CDR3 sequence: CSVRGLAPFNEQFF. DNA sequence: TGCAGCGTCCGAGGACTAGCGCCATTCAATGAGCAGTTCTTC.